The clone carrying this TCR beta chain was found a few times. Germline-derived CDR1 and CDR2 are MNHNY and SVGAGI (reference sequence). The CDR3 is 15 amino acids. Trimming removed 2 bases at V and 0 bases at J, with 8 bases between. A multiplex PCR was run with 60 Vbeta primers and 13 Jbeta primers. Clones were read by immunoSEQ multiplex PCR, and TCRdb kept only the in-frame ones, dropping some. The profile shows about 160,000 clones, approximately 80% of them singletons. This entry comes from a study of cytomegalovirus exposure and HLA in healthy donors. The J gene is TRBJ1-3, the V gene TRBV6-6, with D hard to call. The sample consisted of PBMCs. This TCR was sampled from a man between 18 and 35 years old in good health and CMV-seropositive. The CDR3 bases are TGTGCCAGCAGTTACAGTCAGGACTCTGGAAACACCATATATTTT. Translating it yields CASSYSQDSGNTIYF.